This paragraph covers one TCR beta chain sequence. Profiled with immunoSEQ multiplex PCR; TCRdb holds only in-frame clones, not every one. The sample comprises about 56,000 clones, 90% to 95% of which are singletons, and about 3% rests with the top ten. The data originate from a study of technical replicates of blood from a few donors. This CDR3 is 14 amino acids long. V was pared by 6 bases and J by 4 bases, with 7 bases of the junction left unmatched. The germline V gene encodes CDR1 SEHNR and CDR2 FQNEAQ (reference sequence). Sequenced material: PBMCs. This sequence originates from a human donor in good health. Some clones in this sample may be carry-over from other donors' samples. The V and J genes are TRBV7-9 and TRBJ1-2; 8 bases map to TRBD1. The CDR3 reads CASRPIQGVYGYTF. Written as DNA, the CDR3 is TGTGCCAGCAGGCCTATACAGGGGGTCTATGGCTACACCTTC.